The present entry profiles one T cell receptor beta chain with its context. Its specificity is unknown. These data are taken from a study of graft-versus-host responses after intestinal transplantation. In the study overall: Isolated intestinal, liver-intestinal, or multivisceral transplants were what recipients had. All of the recipients had induction that used anti-thymocyte globulin, then tacrolimus and steroids for about 3 years.

Study-wide results and limits: Declining HvG levels early post-transplant were linked to peak circulating GvH clone levels. Allografts of one patient group, those with graft-donor T cell macrochimerism, had high graft-versus-host to host-versus-graft clonal ratios.

The CDR3 is made up of 14 amino acids. CDR1 and CDR2 from the germline V gene are LNHDA and SQIVND (reference sequence). V was pared by 2 bases and J by 1 base, with 7 bases between. Generated by immunoSEQ multiplex PCR, the TCRdb table keeps only in-frame clones and is missing some. Among about 120,000 clones listed, 90% to 95% were seen once. The V call is TRBV19, the J call TRBJ2-3; no clear D. Specimen: unstimulated CD8+ T cells sorted from spleen or lymph node cells, collected before transplant. This receptor was obtained from a human donor who was the organ donor for an intestinal transplant. CDR3 loop: CASSIIGGTDTQYF. The CDR3 bases are TGTGCCAGTAGTATAATTGGGGGCACAGATACGCAGTATTTT. The whole variable domain, remainder taken from reference TRBV19 and TRBJ2-3, is DGGITQSPKYLFRKEGQNVTLSCEQNLNHDAMYWYRQDPGQGLRLIYYSQIVNDFQKGDIAEGYSVSREKKESFPLTVTSAQKNPTAFYLCASSIIGGTDTQYFGPGTRLTVL.